The 23 T cell receptor beta chains below were found in one sample sequenced in a study of PD-1 blockade in classical Hodgkin lymphoma. The repertoire was sequenced with immunoSEQ multiplex PCR; TCRdb's copy has only in-frame clones and lacks some. The sample has some 9,100 clones; around four fifths are singletons. Specified time point: cycle 4 day 1 (C4D1), after less than 7 weeks of nivolumab. Each and every patient relapsed after autologous stem cell transplantation, and patients got differing brentuximab vedotin exposure. Isolation of CD4+ T cells from thawed PBMCs was performed by magnetic negative selection. This specimen consisted of CD4+ T cells from blood, obtained before the fourth cycle of nivolumab. The source of these receptors is a human donor with classical Hodgkin lymphoma.

The sample holds a few counts of this clone. The V and J genes are TRBV7-6 and TRBJ2-2, with D maybe TRBD1 (6 bases). CDR1 and CDR2 from the germline V gene are SGHVS and FNYEAQ. V shed 6 bases and J shed 3 bases, with 23 bases lying between them. The CDR3 has 18 amino acids. The CDR3 spells CASRPDRGDTSHTGELFF. CDR3 in DNA: TGTGCCAGCAGGCCAGACCGAGGGGACACCAGCCACACCGGGGAGCTGTTTTTT.

The chain carries TRBV20-1 and TRBJ2-5; D is unclear. Trimming shortened V by 5 bases and J by 5 bases, and 3 bases separated the two germline ends. Germline CDR1 and CDR2: DFQATT and SNEGSKA (reference sequence). This CDR3 region has 9 residues. The CDR3 DNA sequence: TGCAGTGCTGGTGAGACCCAGTACTTC. It translates to CSAGETQYF.

This clone has only a few counts. The rearrangement uses TRBV9 and TRBJ1-4; the match to TRBD1 covers 10 bases. The CDR3 extends over 16 amino acids. Germline V gives CDR1 SGDLS, CDR2 YYNGEE. J was trimmed by 7 bases and V by 2 bases; bases with no gene match: 8. CDR3 bases: TGTGCCAGCAGCGTTGGGACAGGGGTGAGGGGTGAAAAACTGTTTTTT. Translating gives CASSVGTGVRGEKLFF.

In this sample, this clone turned up once. The chain uses TRBV4-3 and TRBJ2-7, with TRBD1 identical over 8 bases. The CDR3 runs 16 residues. From germline, CDR1 is LGHNA and CDR2 YSLEER. V shed 0 bases and J 3 bases; nucleotides not matched to a gene: 7. The CDR3 sequence is CASSQDVQGASYEQYF. DNA for the CDR3: TGCGCCAGCAGCCAAGATGTGCAGGGGGCAAGCTACGAGCAGTACTTC.

The chain is built from TRBV25-1 and TRBJ2-1; TRBD1 is a possible D gene (6 bases). Trimming took 2 bases from V and 2 from J, leaving 10 bases between them. Germline lookup yields CDR1 MGHDK and CDR2 SYGVNS. The CDR3 has 15 amino acids. This chain's CDR3 is CASSEEGDPYNEQFF. DNA for the CDR3: TGTGCCAGCAGTGAAGAGGGGGACCCCTACAATGAGCAGTTCTTC.

The rearrangement uses TRBV4-1 and TRBJ2-2, with 9 bases lining up with TRBD2. V lost 3 bases, J lost 1 base, and 9 bases stayed unmatched. CDR1 and CDR2 (germline): MGHRA, YSYEKL. The CDR3 totals 18 residues. In DNA, the CDR3 is TGCGCCAGCAGCCACGCCCCGGGCGGGAGGGGGAACACCGGGGAGCTGTTTTTT. Protein sequence: CASSHAPGGRGNTGELFF.

V usage is TRBV5-6 and J usage is TRBJ2-1; 8 bases are shared with TRBD2. Germline CDR1 is SGHDT and CDR2 is YYEEEE. V was pared by 3 bases and J by 0 bases, with 2 bases of the junction left unmatched. This CDR3 has 15 amino acids. Here the CDR3 reads CASSSSGGSYNEQFF. The CDR3 bases are TGTGCCAGCAGCTCGAGCGGGGGCTCCTACAATGAGCAGTTCTTC. The full variable domain, completed using reference TRBV5-6 and TRBJ2-1, is DAGVTQSPTHLIKTRGQQVTLRCSPKSGHDTVSWYQQALGQGPQFIFQYYEEEERQRGNFPDRFSGHQFPNYSSELNVNALLLGDSALYLCASSSSGGSYNEQFFGPGTRLTVL.

The table lists this clone with a count of one. The chain uses TRBV7-2 and TRBJ2-3, with 7 bases matching TRBD2. Per germline, CDR1 SGHTA and CDR2 FQGNSA. CDR3 length: 16 amino acids. V trimming: 0 bases; J trimming: 1 base; junction bases outside the gene matches: 4. CDR3 loop: CASSLAAGVGTDTQYF. The CDR3 DNA is TGTGCCAGCAGCTTAGCGGCGGGAGTAGGCACAGATACGCAGTATTTT. The full variable domain, completed using reference TRBV7-2 and TRBJ2-3, is GAGVSQSPSNKVTEKGKDVELRCDPISGHTALYWYRQSLGQGLEFLIYFQGNSAPDKSGLPSDRFSAERTGGSVSTLTIQRTQQEDSAVYLCASSLAAGVGTDTQYFGPGTRLTVL.

This sequence joins TRBV28 and TRBJ2-3, with D perhaps matching TRBD2 (6 bases). The CDR3 runs 16 residues. V lost 1 base, J lost 6 bases, and 17 bases lay in between. Looked up from germline, CDR1 is MDHEN and CDR2 is SYDVKM. CDR3 in amino acids: CASSLLFGGPPDTQYF. The CDR3 DNA reads as TGTGCCAGCAGTTTATTGTTCGGGGGACCCCCGGATACGCAGTATTTT.

This chain links TRBV6-5 with TRBJ2-7, with TRBD2 matching over 9 bases. The germline gives CDR1 MNHEY, CDR2 SVGAGI. The CDR3 has 15 residues. V shed 5 bases, J shed 2 bases, and the junction held 7 bases outside the gene matches. Here the CDR3 reads CASSIASGTTYEQYF. The CDR3 DNA sequence: TGTGCCAGCAGTATCGCTAGCGGGACAACCTACGAGCAGTACTTC.

This clone was recorded only once. The chain has TRBV9 and TRBJ2-1; tentative D call: TRBD1 (5 bases). Trimming removed 0 bases from V and 8 bases from J, with 12 bases in between. The CDR3 has 14 amino acids. The V gene's germline CDR1 is SGDLS and CDR2 YYNGEE. The CDR3 loop is CASSVGQPRDEQFF. CDR3 in DNA: TGTGCCAGCAGCGTAGGACAGCCAAGAGATGAGCAGTTCTTC.

This rearrangement joins TRBV7-2 to TRBJ2-3, with 14 bases matching TRBD2. This CDR3 has 17 amino acids. Germline V gene lookup returns CDR1 SGHTA and CDR2 FQGNSA. V gave up 5 bases and J gave up 1 base; unmatched junction bases: 5. The CDR3, as DNA: TGTGCCAGCAGCCCTCCGGGACTAGCGGGGGGCACAGATACGCAGTATTTT. Translated: CASSPPGLAGGTDTQYF.

This rearrangement joins TRBV30 to TRBJ2-2; D possibly corresponds to TRBD1 (6 bases). The V end lost 3 bases, the J end lost 4 bases, and 12 bases lay between the germline ends. There are 14 residues in the CDR3. The germline V gene encodes CDR1 GTSNPN and CDR2 SVGIG (reference sequence). CDR3 amino acids: CAWRLDRSTGELFF. CDR3 in DNA: TGTGCCTGGAGGTTAGACAGGAGCACCGGGGAGCTGTTTTTT. The complete variable domain, with remaining parts taken from reference TRBV30 and TRBJ2-2, reads SQTIHQWPATLVQPVGSPLSLECTVEGTSNPNLYWYRQAAGRGLQLLFYSVGIGQISSEVPQNLSASRPQDRQFILSSKKLLLSDSGFYLCAWRLDRSTGELFFGEGSRLTVL.

The CDR3 sequence is CACTPGLWYQETQYF. The CDR3 bases are TGTGCCTGCACGCCGGGACTCTGGTACCAAGAGACCCAGTACTTC. This chain uses TRBV30 with TRBJ2-5; TRBD2 might be the D (6 bases). The CDR3 sequence is 15 residues long. V lost 6 bases and J lost 0, with 17 bases in between. Looked up from germline, CDR1 is GTSNPN and CDR2 is SVGIG (reference sequence).

V gene TRBV28 combines with J gene TRBJ1-2; the D gene is possibly TRBD1 (6 bases). The germline V and J ends were trimmed by 4 bases and 6 bases, with 21 bases remaining between them. Germline CDR1 is MDHEN and CDR2 is SYDVKM. The length of the CDR3 is 16 residues. Here the CDR3 DNA reads TGTGCCAGCAGTTCGGCCGGGACAATAGACCTGGATGGCTACACCTTC. Its translation is CASSSAGTIDLDGYTF.

The chain has TRBV5-4 and TRBJ2-7, with 10 bases lining up with TRBD1. Germline loops: CDR1 SGHNT, CDR2 YYREEE (reference sequence). V trimming: 4 bases; J trimming: 1 base; junction bases outside the gene matches: 2. The CDR3 extends over 14 amino acids. In DNA form, the CDR3 reads TGTGCCAGCAGCAGGGACAGGGGATCCTACGAGCAGTACTTC. Its protein is CASSRDRGSYEQYF.

The V gene is TRBV4-1, the J gene TRBJ2-1; TRBD1 or TRBD2 may be the D gene (5 bases each). V dropped 0 bases and J dropped 15 bases, with 15 bases sitting between them. This CDR3 is built from 13 residues. The germline gives CDR1 MGHRA, CDR2 YSYEKL. The CDR3 nucleotides read TGCGCCAGCAGCCAAGAGTGGGGCACTAGGCTGTTCTTC. Translating gives CASSQEWGTRLFF.

Only one count was recorded for this clone. V gene TRBV4-1 combines with J gene TRBJ1-5; the D gene is possibly TRBD1 (6 bases). From germline, CDR1 is MGHRA and CDR2 YSYEKL. Trimming shortened V by 3 bases and J by 4 bases, and 10 bases separated the two germline ends. This CDR3 contains 14 residues. CDR3 nucleotide sequence: TGCGCCAGCAGCCAGGGACACGGGAATCAGCCCCAGCATTTT. It codes for CASSQGHGNQPQHF.

This clone was observed a few times. The rearrangement uses TRBV9 and TRBJ1-2, with TRBD1 matching over 7 bases. This CDR3 has 16 residues. Germline V gives CDR1 SGDLS, CDR2 YYNGEE. The junction had 8 bases not matched to a gene; V was cut back by 0 bases and J by 3 bases. CDR3 bases: TGTGCCAGCAGCGTAGCTACGGGGGACAGCCACTATGGCTACACCTTC. This encodes CASSVATGDSHYGYTF.

This clone was seen only a few times. The V and J genes are TRBV9 and TRBJ1-4; D not certain. Trimming pared 5 bases from V and 4 bases from J, leaving 9 bases between. The CDR3 runs 13 residues. The V gene's germline CDR1 is SGDLS and CDR2 YYNGEE. The CDR3 sequence: CASSVGVNEKLFF. CDR3 coding DNA: TGTGCCAGCAGTGTCGGTGTTAATGAAAAACTGTTTTTT.

This clone was picked up one time. This chain joins TRBV30 and TRBJ1-5; D not certain. The CDR3 is 13 residues long. Trimming removed 1 base at V and 4 bases at J, with 8 bases between. Germline assignment: CDR1 GTSNPN and CDR2 SVGIG (reference sequence). CDR3 region: CAWSGRWNQPQHF. For the CDR3, the DNA is TGTGCCTGGAGTGGCAGATGGAATCAGCCCCAGCATTTT.

A few counts support this clone. The CDR3 region has the DNA TGTGCCAGCAGCTTGGTCGATGAAAAACTGTTTTTT. Translation: CASSLVDEKLFF. The rearrangement links TRBV5-5 to TRBJ1-4; D gene uncertain. The germline V gene has CDR1 SGHKS and CDR2 YYEKEE (reference sequence). The CDR3 length is 12 residues. V gave up 0 bases and J gave up 6 bases, with 3 bases separating them.

The chain couples TRBV27 to TRBJ1-1; weak D call: TRBD1 (5 bases). The CDR3 runs to 15 residues. Germline assignment: CDR1 MNHEY and CDR2 SMNVEV (reference sequence). With 0 bases removed from V and 4 bases from J, the gap between germline ends came to 12 bases. CDR3 amino acids: CASSLSQGTRTEAFF. For the CDR3, the DNA is TGTGCCAGCAGTTTATCGCAGGGAACCCGCACTGAAGCTTTCTTT.